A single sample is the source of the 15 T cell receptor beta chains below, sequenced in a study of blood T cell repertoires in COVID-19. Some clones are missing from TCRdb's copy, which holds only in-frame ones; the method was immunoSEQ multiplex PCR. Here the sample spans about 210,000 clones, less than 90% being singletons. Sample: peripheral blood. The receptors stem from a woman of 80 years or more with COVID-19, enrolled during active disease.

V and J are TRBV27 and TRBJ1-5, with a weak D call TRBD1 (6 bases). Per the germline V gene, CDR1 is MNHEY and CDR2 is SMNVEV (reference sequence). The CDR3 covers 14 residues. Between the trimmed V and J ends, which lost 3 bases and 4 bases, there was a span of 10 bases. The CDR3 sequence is CASSFRDNNQPQHF. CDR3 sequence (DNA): TGTGCCAGCAGTTTTCGGGACAATAATCAGCCCCAGCATTTT.

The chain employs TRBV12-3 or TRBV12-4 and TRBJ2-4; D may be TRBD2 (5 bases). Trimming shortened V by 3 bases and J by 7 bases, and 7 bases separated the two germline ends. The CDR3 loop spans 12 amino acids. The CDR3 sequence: CASSFGENIQYF. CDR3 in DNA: TGTGCCAGCAGTTTTGGGGAGAACATTCAGTACTTC.

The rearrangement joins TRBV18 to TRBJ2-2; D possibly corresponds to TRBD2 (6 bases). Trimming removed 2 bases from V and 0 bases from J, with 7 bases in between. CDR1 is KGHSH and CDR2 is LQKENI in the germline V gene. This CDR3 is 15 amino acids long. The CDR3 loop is CASSPTSSNTGELFF. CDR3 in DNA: TGTGCCAGCTCACCAACTAGCTCGAACACCGGGGAGCTGTTTTTT.

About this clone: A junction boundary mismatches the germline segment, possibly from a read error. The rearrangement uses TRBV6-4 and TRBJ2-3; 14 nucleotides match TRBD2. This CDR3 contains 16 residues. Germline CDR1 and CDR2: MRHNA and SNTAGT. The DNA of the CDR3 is TGTGCCAGCAGTGACCCGGGACTAGCGGGGGCACATACGCAATATTTT. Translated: CASSDPGLAGAHTQYF.

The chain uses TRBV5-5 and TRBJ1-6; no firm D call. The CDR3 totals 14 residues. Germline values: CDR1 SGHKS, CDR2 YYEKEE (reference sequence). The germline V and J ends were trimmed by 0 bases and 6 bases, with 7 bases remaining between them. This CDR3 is CASSLAGSNSPLHF. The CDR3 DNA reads TGTGCCAGCAGCTTGGCTGGGAGTAATTCACCCCTCCACTTT. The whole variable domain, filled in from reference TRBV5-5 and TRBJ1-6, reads DAGVTQSPTHLIKTRGQQVTLRCSPISGHKSVSWYQQVLGQGPQFIFQYYEKEERGRGNFPDRFSARQFPNYSSELNVNALLLGDSALYLCASSLAGSNSPLHFGNGTRLTVT.

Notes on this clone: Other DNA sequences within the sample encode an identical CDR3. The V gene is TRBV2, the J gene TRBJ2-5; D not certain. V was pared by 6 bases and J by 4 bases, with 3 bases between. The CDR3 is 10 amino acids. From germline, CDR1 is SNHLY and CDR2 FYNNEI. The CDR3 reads CASSLETQYF. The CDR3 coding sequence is TGTGCCAGCAGCTTAGAGACCCAGTACTTC.

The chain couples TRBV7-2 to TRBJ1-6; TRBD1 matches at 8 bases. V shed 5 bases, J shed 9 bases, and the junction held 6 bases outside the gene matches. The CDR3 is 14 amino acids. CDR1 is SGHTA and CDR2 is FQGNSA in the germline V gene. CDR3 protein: CASSPTGGSSPLHF. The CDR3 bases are TGTGCCAGCAGCCCCACAGGGGGTAGTTCACCCCTCCACTTT.

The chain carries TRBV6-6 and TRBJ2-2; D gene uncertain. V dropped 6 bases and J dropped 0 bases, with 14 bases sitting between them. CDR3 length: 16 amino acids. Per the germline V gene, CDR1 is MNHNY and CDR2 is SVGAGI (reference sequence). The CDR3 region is CASSLNNAANTGELFF. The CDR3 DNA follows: TGTGCCAGCAGCCTCAACAATGCCGCGAACACCGGGGAGCTGTTTTTT.

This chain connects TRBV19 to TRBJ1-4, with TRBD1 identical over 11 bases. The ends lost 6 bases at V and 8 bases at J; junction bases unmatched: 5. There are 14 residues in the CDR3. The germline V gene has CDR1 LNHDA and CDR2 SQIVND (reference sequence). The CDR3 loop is CASRSDRGHEKLFF. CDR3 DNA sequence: TGTGCCAGTAGATCGGACAGGGGGCACGAAAAACTGTTTTTT.

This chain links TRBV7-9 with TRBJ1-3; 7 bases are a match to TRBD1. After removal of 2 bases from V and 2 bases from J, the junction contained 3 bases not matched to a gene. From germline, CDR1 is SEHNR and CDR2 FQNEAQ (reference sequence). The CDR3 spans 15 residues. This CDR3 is CASSLQQGTGNTIYF. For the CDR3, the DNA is TGTGCCAGCAGCTTACAACAGGGGACTGGAAACACCATATATTTT. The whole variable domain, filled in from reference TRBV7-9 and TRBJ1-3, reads DTGVSQNPRHKITKRGQNVTFRCDPISEHNRLYWYRQTLGQGPEFLTYFQNEAQLEKSRLLSDRFSAERPKGSFSTLEIQRTEQGDSAMYLCASSLQQGTGNTIYFGEGSWLTVV.

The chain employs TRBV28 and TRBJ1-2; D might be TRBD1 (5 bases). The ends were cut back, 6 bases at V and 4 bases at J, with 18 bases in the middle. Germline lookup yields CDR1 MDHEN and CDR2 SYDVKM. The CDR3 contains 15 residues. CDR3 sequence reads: CASRGPGTLLYGYTF. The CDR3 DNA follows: TGTGCCAGCAGGGGCCCAGGGACTTTACTCTATGGCTACACCTTC.

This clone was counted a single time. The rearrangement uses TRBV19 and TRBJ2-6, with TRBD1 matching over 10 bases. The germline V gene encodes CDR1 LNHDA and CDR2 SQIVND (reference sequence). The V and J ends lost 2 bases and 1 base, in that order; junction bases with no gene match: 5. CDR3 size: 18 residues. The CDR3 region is CASSIRTGGESGANVLTF. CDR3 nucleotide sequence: TGTGCCAGTAGTATAAGGACAGGGGGTGAGTCTGGGGCCAACGTCCTGACTTTC.

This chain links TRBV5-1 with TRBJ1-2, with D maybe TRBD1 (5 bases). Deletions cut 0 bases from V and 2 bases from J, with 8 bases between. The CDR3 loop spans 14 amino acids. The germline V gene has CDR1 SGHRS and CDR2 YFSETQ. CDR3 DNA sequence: TGCGCCAGCAGCTTGGGGGGCGGAAACTATGGCTACACCTTC. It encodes CASSLGGGNYGYTF.

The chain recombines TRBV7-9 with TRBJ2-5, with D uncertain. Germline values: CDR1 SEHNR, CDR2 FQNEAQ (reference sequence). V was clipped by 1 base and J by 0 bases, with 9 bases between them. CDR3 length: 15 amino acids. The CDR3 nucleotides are TGTGCCAGCAGCTTAGAACTCCTTCACCAAGAGACCCAGTACTTC. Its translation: CASSLELLHQETQYF. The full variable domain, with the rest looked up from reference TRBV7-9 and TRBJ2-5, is DTGVSQNPRHKITKRGQNVTFRCDPISEHNRLYWYRQTLGQGPEFLTYFQNEAQLEKSRLLSDRFSAERPKGSFSTLEIQRTEQGDSAMYLCASSLELLHQETQYFGPGTRLLVL.

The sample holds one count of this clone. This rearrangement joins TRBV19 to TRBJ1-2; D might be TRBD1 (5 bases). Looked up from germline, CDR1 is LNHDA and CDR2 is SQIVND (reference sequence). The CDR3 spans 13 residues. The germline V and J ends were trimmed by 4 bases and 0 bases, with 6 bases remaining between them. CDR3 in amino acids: CASSTTANYGYTF. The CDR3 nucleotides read TGTGCCAGTAGTACGACAGCTAACTATGGCTACACCTTC.